Presented here are 31 T cell receptor beta chains from one specimen sequenced in a study of vaccination and CD4 T cells after COVID-19. The Oncomine TCR Beta short-read assay sequenced DNA from cultured CD4+ T cells. TCRdb re-analysed the PCR reads in MiXCR, keeping a single row per CDR3 protein. Among roughly 2,000 distinct CDR3 sequences listed, 46% were seen once. The antigens for these receptors are not known. Treatment indicated: roughly 11-day PBMC culture with coronavirus spike peptide pools or control peptides (ViraFEST assay). The unexposed donor's CD4+ T cells were collected before the COVID-19 pandemic (2011-2018). The sequenced sample was CD4+ T cells from blood, cultured in vitro. The origin of the receptors is a human donor in good health.

This chain links TRBV20-1 with TRBJ1-5; D may be TRBD1 (6 bases). Trimming left V 1 base short and J 3 bases short, with 13 bases between. Germline CDR1 DFQATT, CDR2 SNEGSKA (reference sequence). The CDR3 is 15 residues long. CDR3 in amino acids: CSARAAGDFNQPQHF. CDR3 coding DNA: TGCAGTGCTAGAGCGGCAGGGGATTTCAATCAGCCCCAGCATTTT.

The V call is TRBV5-6, the J call TRBJ2-5; D is ambiguous. V lost 0 bases and J 5 bases, leaving 11 bases between the germline ends. The CDR3 sequence is 14 residues long. Germline V gene lookup returns CDR1 SGHDT and CDR2 YYEEEE. The CDR3 DNA is TGTGCCAGCAGCTTGGTTAAGGGTGGCGAGACCCAGTACTTC. Its protein is CASSLVKGGETQYF.

This clonotype has only a few counts. The rearrangement links TRBV6-1 to TRBJ2-2, with D possibly TRBD2 on 5 matching bases. The CDR3 sequence is 17 residues long. V was shortened by 0 bases and J by 4 bases, with 15 bases between the two germline ends. Looked up from germline, CDR1 is MNHNS and CDR2 is SASEGT. The CDR3, as DNA: TGTGCCAGCAGTGAAGCGCCCGGCCGACTAAGCACCGGGGAGCTGTTTTTT. As protein: CASSEAPGRLSTGELFF.

This sequence joins TRBV28 and TRBJ2-2; D ambiguous. The CDR3 is 15 amino acids. Germline assignment: CDR1 MDHEN and CDR2 SYDVKM. Trimming took 4 bases from V and 4 from J, leaving 13 bases between them. The CDR3 sequence: CASSSTPSATGELFF. CDR3 bases: TGTGCCAGCAGTTCGACCCCTTCGGCCACCGGGGAGCTGTTTTTT.

The chain recombines TRBV7-2 with TRBJ1-5, with a possible D match to TRBD1 (6 bases). V lost 5 bases and J lost 4, with 15 bases in between. This CDR3 has 15 amino acids. CDR1 is SGHTA, CDR2 FQGNSA, per germline. The CDR3 nucleotides read TGTGCCAGCAGCCCATGGGGGCAGGGGAATCAGCCCCAGCATTTT. Amino acids: CASSPWGQGNQPQHF.

In nucleotides, the CDR3 is TGTGCCAGTAGTAAGGGTCCAGCGAACACTGAAGCTTTCTTT. This gives the protein CASSKGPANTEAFF. This chain joins TRBV19 and TRBJ1-1; D unresolved. The CDR3 totals 14 residues. Trimming pared 4 bases from V and 1 base from J, leaving 10 bases between. CDR1 is LNHDA and CDR2 is SQIVND in the germline V gene (reference sequence).

The V gene is TRBV7-2, the J gene TRBJ1-3; TRBD1 is a possible D gene (5 bases). CDR3 length: 13 residues. Trimming shortened V by 5 bases and J by 10 bases, and 15 bases separated the two germline ends. Per germline, CDR1 SGHTA and CDR2 FQGNSA. CDR3 in amino acids: CASSPQGGITIYF. Here the CDR3 DNA reads TGTGCCAGCAGCCCTCAGGGTGGGATTACCATATATTTT.

The chain recombines TRBV9 with TRBJ1-1; TRBD1 might be the D (5 bases). CDR1 SGDLS and CDR2 YYNGEE come from the germline V gene. Trimming removed 5 bases at V and 6 bases at J, with 23 bases between. The CDR3 is 16 amino acids. The CDR3 nucleotides are TGTGCCAGCAGTTACTCCTCCTCAGGAGGGGACGCTGAAGCTTTCTTT. Translated: CASSYSSSGGDAEAFF.

The V and J genes are TRBV12-3 or TRBV12-4 and TRBJ2-1; D is possibly TRBD1 or TRBD2 (5 bases each). The CDR3 consists of 15 residues. V lost 4 bases and J 7 bases, leaving 17 bases between the germline ends. The CDR3 DNA sequence: TGTGCCAGCAGTTCCGGGACCTTCAATAAAAATGAGCAGTTCTTC. This encodes CASSSGTFNKNEQFF.

The chain joins TRBV20-1 to TRBJ2-5; D is perhaps TRBD1 or TRBD2 (6 bases each). The CDR3 spans 13 residues. Germline V gene sequence: CDR1 DFQATT, CDR2 SNEGSKA (reference sequence). V was clipped by 1 base and J by 6 bases, with 12 bases between them. The CDR3: CSARGGADQTQYF. CDR3 nucleotide sequence: TGCAGTGCTAGAGGGGGGGCAGACCAGACCCAGTACTTC.

This rearrangement joins TRBV12-3 or TRBV12-4 to TRBJ1-5; TRBD1 matches 7 bases. With 7 bases clipped from V and 10 bases from J, the junction kept 13 bases outside the gene matches. The CDR3 totals 14 residues. CDR3 nucleotide sequence: TGTGCCAGCACCAGGGACAGCCCCGGCAATCCCCAGCATTTT. It is translated as CASTRDSPGNPQHF.

The CDR3: CASSQPPGGANNEQFF. CDR3 in DNA: TGTGCCAGCAGCCAACCCCCCGGGGGGGCTAACAATGAGCAGTTCTTC. The chain recombines TRBV4-2 with TRBJ2-1; 8 bases match TRBD2. Germline V gene lookup returns CDR1 LGHNA and CDR2 YNFKEQ. CDR3 length: 16 amino acids. With 2 bases clipped from V and 5 bases from J, the junction kept 8 bases outside the gene matches.

The chain couples TRBV7-2 to TRBJ1-2; D is uncertain. The CDR3 runs to 17 residues. The ends were cut back, 1 base at V and 0 bases at J, with 15 bases in the middle. Looked up from germline, CDR1 is SGHTA and CDR2 is FQGNSA. As DNA, the CDR3 is TGTGCCAGCAGCTTAGTCCCCGTCGGGGTGGCTAACTATGGCTACACCTTC. Translating it yields CASSLVPVGVANYGYTF.

This clonotype was recorded a few times. The rearrangement joins TRBV24-1 to TRBJ2-2, with D possibly TRBD1 on 6 matching bases. The V end was cut by 4 bases, the J end by 6 bases, with 11 bases between. Germline CDR1 reads KGHDR; CDR2 reads SFDVKD. This CDR3 is built from 14 residues. The CDR3 is CATSDYRAPGELFF. In DNA form, the CDR3 reads TGTGCCACCAGTGACTACAGGGCCCCCGGGGAGCTGTTTTTT.

This clonotype appeared a few times. Here the CDR3 DNA reads TGTGCCAGCAGTTTGGTCGGGTCCCCAGGGGCCTATGGCTACACCTTC. It is translated as CASSLVGSPGAYGYTF. The chain links TRBV27 to TRBJ1-2, with TRBD1 as a possible D gene (6 bases). Trimming stripped 3 bases from V and 4 bases from J, with 18 bases between. The germline V gene encodes CDR1 MNHEY and CDR2 SMNVEV (reference sequence). The CDR3 contains 16 residues.

The rearrangement joins TRBV7-6 to TRBJ1-2; 7 bases fit TRBD1. The trim removed 5 bases at V and 2 bases at J, leaving 17 bases unmatched. CDR3 size: 18 residues. The germline CDR1 and CDR2 sequences are SGHVS and FNYEAQ. The CDR3 nucleotides are TGTGCCAGCAGCCCCTGGTCTAACCCGGGACAGAGCAACTATGGCTACACCTTC. It encodes CASSPWSNPGQSNYGYTF.

The V and J genes are TRBV11-3 and TRBJ2-7, with TRBD1 matching over 9 bases. Germline-derived CDR1 and CDR2 are SGHNT and YENEEA. J lost 3 bases, V lost 5 bases, and 8 bases had no gene match. The CDR3 covers 15 residues. The CDR3 protein is CASSRTGTGNYEQYF. In DNA, the CDR3 is TGTGCCAGCAGCCGCACCGGGACAGGGAACTACGAGCAGTACTTC.

The chain is built from TRBV6-4 and TRBJ1-5; no clear D gene. The germline CDR1 and CDR2 sequences are MRHNA and SNTAGT. The germline V and J ends were trimmed by 3 bases and 3 bases, with 6 bases remaining between them. This CDR3 spans 13 amino acids. CDR3 amino acids: CASSEQVNQPQHF. The DNA of the CDR3 is TGTGCCAGCAGTGAGCAGGTCAATCAGCCCCAGCATTTT.

This clonotype was seen only once. The rearrangement links TRBV7-2 to TRBJ2-5; TRBD1 is a possible D gene (6 bases). The CDR3 length is 13 residues. V was clipped by 5 bases and J by 5 bases, with 12 bases between them. Germline CDR1 SGHTA, CDR2 FQGNSA. CDR3 sequence: CASSPRTVETQYF. The DNA of the CDR3 is TGTGCCAGCAGCCCCCGGACAGTGGAGACCCAGTACTTC.

There are a few counts of this clonotype. The V call is TRBV6-1, the J call TRBJ1-1; TRBD1 matches at 10 bases. Germline CDR1 is MNHNS and CDR2 is SASEGT. This CDR3 has 15 amino acids. Trimming took 7 bases from V and 4 from J; bases not matched to a gene: 9. DNA for the CDR3: TGTGCCAGCAATATGGACAGGGGGTTTACCACTGAAGCTTTCTTT. Amino acid sequence: CASNMDRGFTTEAFF.

This clonotype was observed a few times. The V gene is TRBV20-1, the J gene TRBJ2-7; 8 nucleotides match TRBD1. This CDR3 spans 14 amino acids. Germline V lookup: CDR1 DFQATT, CDR2 SNEGSKA (reference sequence). The ends lost 6 bases at V and 2 bases at J; junction bases unmatched: 9. CDR3 in amino acids: CSAPLPGQAYEQYF. CDR3 nucleotide sequence: TGCAGTGCCCCCCTCCCGGGACAGGCCTACGAGCAGTACTTC.

The rearrangement uses TRBV19 and TRBJ2-2; D unclear. V was clipped by 3 bases and J by 4 bases, with 9 bases between them. The CDR3 is 14 amino acids. Looked up from germline, CDR1 is LNHDA and CDR2 is SQIVND (reference sequence). DNA of the CDR3: TGTGCCAGTAGTATGAAGCTGTCCACCGGGGAGCTGTTTTTT. Protein sequence: CASSMKLSTGELFF.

To note about this clonotype: This may come from a read error, since a much larger clone is one base off. V is TRBV10-2 and J is TRBJ1-2, with 9 bases fitting TRBD1. This CDR3 region has 14 residues. Germline assignment: CDR1 WSHSY and CDR2 SAAADI. Here the CDR3 DNA reads TGCGCCAGCAGTCCCGGGACAGGGACGTATGGCTGCACCTTC. This translates into CASSPGTGTYGCTF.

This clonotype was seen a few times. The V gene is TRBV7-2, the J gene TRBJ2-7; no clear D gene. This CDR3 region has 15 residues. Trimming stripped 5 bases from V and 2 bases from J, with 16 bases between. Per the germline V gene, CDR1 is SGHTA and CDR2 is FQGNSA. Here the CDR3 reads CASSPESASPYEQYF. CDR3 DNA sequence: TGTGCCAGCAGCCCCGAAAGCGCCAGCCCCTACGAGCAGTACTTC. The full variable domain, with the rest looked up from reference TRBV7-2 and TRBJ2-7, is GAGVSQSPSNKVTEKGKDVELRCDPISGHTALYWYRQSLGQGLEFLIYFQGNSAPDKSGLPSDRFSAERTGGSVSTLTIQRTQQEDSAVYLCASSPESASPYEQYFGPGTRLTVT.

The chain joins TRBV5-1 to TRBJ1-6; no clear D. This CDR3 has 15 amino acids. Looked up from germline, CDR1 is SGHRS and CDR2 is YFSETQ. Trimming took off 0 bases at V and 9 bases at J, with 13 bases between the two ends. The DNA of the CDR3 is TGCGCCAGCAGCTTGGGGCCGACTCTGGCTTCACCCCTCCACTTT. Translated: CASSLGPTLASPLHF.

This chain links TRBV5-1 with TRBJ2-7, with 7 bases aligning to TRBD1. V was clipped by 5 bases and J by 7 bases; unmatched bases: 15. This CDR3 is built from 15 residues. Germline V gene sequence: CDR1 SGHRS, CDR2 YFSETQ. The CDR3 reads CASRNLGDRAVEQYF. CDR3 bases: TGCGCCAGCAGGAATTTAGGCGACAGGGCTGTTGAGCAGTACTTC.

The chain combines TRBV7-2 with TRBJ2-3; D remains unclear. Looked up from germline, CDR1 is SGHTA and CDR2 is FQGNSA. The CDR3 spans 12 residues. Trimming shortened V by 5 bases and J by 3 bases, and 6 bases separated the two germline ends. The CDR3 spells CASSTVTDTQYF. In nucleotides, the CDR3 is TGTGCCAGCAGCACAGTTACAGATACGCAGTATTTT.

Here the CDR3 DNA reads TGTGCCAGCAGCTCGCAGGGTCTGGGGGAGCAGTACTTC. Translated: CASSSQGLGEQYF. J is TRBJ2-7 and V is TRBV7-8; D may be TRBD1 (5 bases). CDR1 SGHVS and CDR2 FQNEAQ come from the germline V gene. V lost 4 bases and J lost 7, with 14 bases in between. The CDR3 is 13 amino acids.

The chain joins TRBV2 to TRBJ2-5; TRBD2 agrees at 7 bases. Germline V CDR1 and CDR2: SNHLY, FYNNEI. The CDR3 contains 14 residues. Trimming cost V 9 bases and J 1 base; bases outside gene matches: 8. The CDR3 reads CARRATSLQETQYF. In DNA form, the CDR3 reads TGTGCCAGGAGAGCGACTAGCCTCCAAGAGACCCAGTACTTC.

This clonotype was seen only a few times. J is TRBJ2-3 and V is TRBV20-1; 12 nucleotides align to TRBD2. CDR3 length: 17 amino acids. Germline assignment: CDR1 DFQATT and CDR2 SNEGSKA (reference sequence). Losses at the gene ends were 6 bases for V and 2 bases for J; bases not matched to a gene: 12. Written as DNA, the CDR3 is TGCAGTGCCCAAAGGTTAACTAGCGGGGGGTCCACAGATACGCAGTATTTT. It yields the protein CSAQRLTSGGSTDTQYF.

The chain links TRBV19 to TRBJ2-7; 9 nucleotides agree with TRBD1. Germline V CDR1 and CDR2: LNHDA, SQIVND (reference sequence). This CDR3 comprises 16 residues. V trimming: 6 bases; J trimming: 4 bases; junction bases outside the gene matches: 13. The CDR3 nucleotides read TGTGCCAGTAGCCCCGCCTGGGGGACAGGGACGTACGAGCAGTACTTC. It specifies CASSPAWGTGTYEQYF.